These 17 T cell receptor beta chains originate from one sample sequenced in a study of T-cell memory formation after mild COVID-19. TCRdb processed the 5' RACE reads anew with MiXCR; each CDR3 protein has one entry. The data show around 340,000 distinct CDR3 sequences, 15% to 20% seen once. Material: PBMCs or a T cell subset sorted from them (not recorded which). Receptors were obtained from a man younger than 30 who had mild COVID-19 (a few samples of this study predate the infection). Cell type and time point are not known.

This clonotype was observed a few times. The rearrangement uses TRBV10-3 and TRBJ2-7; 7 nucleotides align to TRBD1. This CDR3 is 14 amino acids long. V dropped 3 bases and J dropped 1; count of bases not matched to a gene: 3. Germline V gene lookup returns CDR1 ENHRY and CDR2 SYGVKD. CDR3 loop: CAISEPGQSYEQYF. The CDR3 DNA reads as TGTGCCATCAGTGAACCGGGACAGTCCTACGAGCAGTACTTC.

This clonotype showed up just a few times. The J gene is TRBJ2-7, the V gene TRBV12-3 or TRBV12-4; the D is unclear. The CDR3 covers 11 residues. The V end was cut by 1 base, the J end by 7 bases, with 5 bases between. CDR3 in DNA: TGTGCCAGCAGTTTAGGGGTTGAGCAGTACGTC. This translates into CASSLGVEQYV.

This clonotype occurred a few times. V usage is TRBV7-9 and J usage is TRBJ2-7; D is uncertain. CDR3 size: 13 residues. The V gene's germline CDR1 is SEHNR and CDR2 FQNEAQ (reference sequence). With 5 bases removed from V and 0 bases from J, the gap between germline ends came to 8 bases. The CDR3 DNA follows: TGTGCCAGCAGCCCCGATCCCTCCTACGAGCAGTACGTC. Translated: CASSPDPSYEQYV.

This sequence joins TRBV11-2 and TRBJ2-1, with 10 nucleotides matching TRBD2. Germline CDR1 and CDR2: SGHAT and FQNNGV. With V trimmed by 7 bases and J by 10 bases, 10 bases remained unmatched. The CDR3 spans 14 residues. CDR3 coding DNA: TGTGCCAGCACCTCGACTAGCGGGCGGAGGGAGCAGTTCTTC. It is translated as CASTSTSGRREQFF.

This rearrangement joins TRBV9 to TRBJ1-3; TRBD1 aligns across 9 bases. Germline V lookup: CDR1 SGDLS, CDR2 YYNGEE. V dropped 3 bases and J dropped 11; count of bases not matched to a gene: 12. The CDR3 contains 15 residues. The CDR3: CASSAARDRDRPIYF. CDR3 bases: TGTGCCAGCAGCGCCGCCCGGGACAGGGATCGCCCCATATATTTT.

J is TRBJ2-5 and V is TRBV5-1; 8 bases are a match to TRBD1. V dropped 4 bases and J dropped 7; count of bases not matched to a gene: 9. CDR1 and CDR2 from the germline V gene are SGHRS and YFSETQ. The CDR3 covers 14 residues. CDR3 nucleotides: TGCGCCAGCAGCCCAGAGACAGGGGACGTGACCCAGTACTTC. Translation: CASSPETGDVTQYF.

This clonotype was found a few times. The chain couples TRBV7-9 to TRBJ1-1; D remains ambiguous. Trimming left V 7 bases short and J 9 bases short, with 12 bases between. In germline, CDR1 is SEHNR, CDR2 FQNEAQ (reference sequence). This CDR3 has 11 amino acids. The CDR3 sequence is CASIQTAKAFF. The CDR3 DNA reads as TGTGCCAGCATCCAGACGGCCAAAGCTTTCTTT. The whole variable domain, filled in from reference TRBV7-9 and TRBJ1-1, reads DTGVSQNPRHKITKRGQNVTFRCDPISEHNRLYWYRQTLGQGPEFLTYFQNEAQLEKSRLLSDRFSAERPKGSFSTLEIQRTEQGDSAMYLCASIQTAKAFFGQGTRLTVV.

The chain has TRBV9 and TRBJ2-1; 8 nucleotides match TRBD1. This CDR3 contains 14 residues. Germline CDR1 and CDR2: SGDLS and YYNGEE. Trimming cost V 4 bases and J 5 bases; bases outside gene matches: 5. Here the CDR3 DNA reads TGTGCCAGCAGCCCGAAGACAGGGGACAATGAGCAGTTCTTC. Translating it yields CASSPKTGDNEQFF.

This clonotype was seen repeatedly, ten times or more. The V and J genes are TRBV10-3 and TRBJ2-2, with D possibly matching TRBD1 (6 bases). The CDR3 loop spans 14 amino acids. V was pared by 10 bases and J by 3 bases, with 15 bases between. CDR1 is ENHRY, CDR2 SYGVKD, per germline. The CDR3 DNA sequence: TGTGCCACCATGTGGACAGTGGACACCGGGGAGCTGTTTTTT. Amino acid sequence: CATMWTVDTGELFF.

This clonotype was seen more than once but under ten times. The chain is built from TRBV20-1 and TRBJ2-5; 8 nucleotides match TRBD2. CDR1 DFQATT and CDR2 SNEGSKA come from the germline V gene (reference sequence). The V segment lost 0 bases and the J segment 1 base; nucleotides outside the gene matches: 4. The CDR3 spans 15 residues. CDR3 sequence (DNA): TGCAGTGCTAGAGAGCGCACTAGCGGCCAAGAGACCCAGTACTTC. Encoded protein: CSARERTSGQETQYF.

A few counts support this clonotype. The chain has TRBV24-1 and TRBJ2-1, with D perhaps matching TRBD1 or TRBD2 (5 bases each). The CDR3 covers 15 residues. Per germline, CDR1 KGHDR and CDR2 SFDVKD. Trimming shortened V by 2 bases and J by 9 bases, and 16 bases separated the two germline ends. The DNA of the CDR3 is TGTGCCACCAGTGATTCCGGGACGGAGAGGGTTGAGCAGTTCTTC. Amino acid sequence: CATSDSGTERVEQFF.

This clonotype has only a few counts. J is TRBJ2-7 and V is TRBV5-1; D is possibly TRBD1 or TRBD2 (5 bases each). Deletions cut 0 bases from V and 1 base from J, with 20 bases between. Germline V gene sequence: CDR1 SGHRS, CDR2 YFSETQ. The CDR3 is made up of 18 amino acids. The CDR3 protein is CASSLDSSIPGRSYEQYF. CDR3 nucleotides: TGCGCCAGCAGCTTGGACTCCTCTATTCCAGGGAGATCCTACGAGCAGTACTTC. Full variable domain (rest looked up from reference TRBV5-1 and TRBJ2-7): KAGVTQTPRYLIKTRGQQVTLSCSPISGHRSVSWYQQTPGQGLQFLFEYFSETQRNKGNFPGRFSGRQFSNSRSEMNVSTLELGDSALYLCASSLDSSIPGRSYEQYFGPGTRLTVT.

The CDR3 sequence: CASSPDQAQGIQYF. The CDR3 DNA follows: TGTGCCAGCAGCCCAGACCAAGCACAGGGGATACAGTATTTT. J is TRBJ2-3 and V is TRBV12-3 or TRBV12-4; 7 bases map to TRBD1. This CDR3 has 14 residues. The junction had 15 bases not matched to a gene; V was cut back by 6 bases and J by 12 bases.

This chain links TRBV9 with TRBJ2-7, with D perhaps TRBD1 (6 bases). The germline gives CDR1 SGDLS, CDR2 YYNGEE. The CDR3 spans 16 residues. V lost 7 bases and J lost 0, with 20 bases in between. DNA of the CDR3: TGTGCCAGCGTCTCCATGTCTGGGACAAACTCCTACGAGCAGTACGTC. As protein: CASVSMSGTNSYEQYV.

The V gene is TRBV4-3, the J gene TRBJ2-3; 10 bases align to TRBD2. Germline V gene sequence: CDR1 LGHNA, CDR2 YSLEER. The junction had 8 bases not matched to a gene; V was cut back by 4 bases and J by 1 base. CDR3 size: 17 residues. CDR3 amino acids: CASSLVLAGDRTDTQYF. CDR3 sequence (DNA): TGCGCCAGCAGCCTCGTTCTAGCGGGGGACCGCACAGATACGCAGTATTTT.

The V gene is TRBV29-1, the J gene TRBJ1-5; TRBD1 matches 10 bases. Trimming removed 4 bases from V and 4 bases from J; junction bases left unmatched: 4. Germline V CDR1 and CDR2: SQVTM, ANQGSEA. The CDR3 runs to 14 residues. The chain's CDR3 is CSVGPGQGNQPQHF. In DNA, the CDR3 is TGCAGCGTTGGGCCGGGACAGGGGAATCAGCCCCAGCATTTT.

This clonotype has just a few counts. The rearrangement joins TRBV7-6 to TRBJ2-5, with 8 bases lining up with TRBD2. CDR3 length equals 13 residues. Germline assignment: CDR1 SGHVS and CDR2 FNYEAQ. With V trimmed by 5 bases and J by 6 bases, 5 bases remained unmatched. The CDR3 DNA sequence: TGTGCCAGCAGCCCGGGACTAGTGAAGACCCAGTACTTC. Translation: CASSPGLVKTQYF.